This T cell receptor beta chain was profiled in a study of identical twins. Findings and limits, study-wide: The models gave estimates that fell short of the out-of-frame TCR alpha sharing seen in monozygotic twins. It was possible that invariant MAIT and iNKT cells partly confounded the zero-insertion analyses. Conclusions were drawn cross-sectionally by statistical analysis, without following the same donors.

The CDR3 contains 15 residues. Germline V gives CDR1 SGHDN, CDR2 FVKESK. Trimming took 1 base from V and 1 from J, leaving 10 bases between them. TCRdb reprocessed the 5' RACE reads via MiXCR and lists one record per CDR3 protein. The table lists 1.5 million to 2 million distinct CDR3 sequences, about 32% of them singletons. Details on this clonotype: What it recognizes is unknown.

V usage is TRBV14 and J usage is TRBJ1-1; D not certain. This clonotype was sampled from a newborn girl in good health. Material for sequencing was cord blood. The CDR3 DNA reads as TGTGCCAGCAGCCAAGGGGTGTGGCAGAACACTGAAGCTTTCTTT. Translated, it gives CASSQGVWQNTEAFF.